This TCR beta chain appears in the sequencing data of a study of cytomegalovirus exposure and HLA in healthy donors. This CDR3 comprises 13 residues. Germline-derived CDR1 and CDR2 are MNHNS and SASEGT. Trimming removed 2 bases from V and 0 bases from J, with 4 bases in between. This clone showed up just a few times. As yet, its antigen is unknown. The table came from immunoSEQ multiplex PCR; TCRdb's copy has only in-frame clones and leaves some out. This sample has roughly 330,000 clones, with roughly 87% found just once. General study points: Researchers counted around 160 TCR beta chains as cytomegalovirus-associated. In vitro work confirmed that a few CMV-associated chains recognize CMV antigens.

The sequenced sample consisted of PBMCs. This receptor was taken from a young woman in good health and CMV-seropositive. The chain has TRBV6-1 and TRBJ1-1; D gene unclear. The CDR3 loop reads CASSEKLNTEAFF. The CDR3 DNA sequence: TGTGCCAGCAGTGAAAAGTTGAACACTGAAGCTTTCTTT.